The entry below describes one T cell receptor beta chain. Primers used for first-strand cDNA, a TRAV- and TRBV-specific set, covered both alpha and beta chains. Amplification, which lasted about 20 PCR cycles, used a constant-region primer and V-primer adapter to amplify TCRs. mRNA isolates were amplified via in vitro transcription. In TCRdb, the reads were re-called with MiXCR into one record per CDR3 protein. This sample carries 31,000 or so distinct CDR3 sequences, around 47% of them seen once, and the ten largest clones take 5% to 6%. Stated time point: after trial treatment. Documented treatment: LDRT plus nivolumab, ipilimumab, low-dose cyclophosphamide and aspirin (RACIN trial). The data were obtained in a study of low-dose radiotherapy and immunotherapy resistance in tumors. In germline, CDR1 is MDHEN, CDR2 SYDVKM. CDR3 length: 16 residues. V was pared by 6 bases and J by 1 base, with 16 bases between.

The starting material was PBMCs, obtained after low-dose radiotherapy plus immunotherapy. The sequence derives from a male donor with gallbladder cancer. V gene TRBV28 combines with J gene TRBJ1-5; weak D call: TRBD1 (5 bases). Here the CDR3 reads CASRSRQYVSNQPQHF. In DNA form, the CDR3 reads TGTGCCAGCAGGAGTCGACAGTACGTAAGCAATCAGCCCCAGCATTTT.